A single sample gave rise to the 14 T cell receptor beta chains below, sequenced in a study of blood T cell repertoires in COVID-19 (TCRdb year 2020). The library came from the immunoSEQ multiplex PCR assay. In its TCRdb copy, this immuneACCESS table keeps in-frame sequences only and misses some clones. Where compared with another copy, unresolved V genes explain less than half of these, and the others have no known cause. This sample lists around 270,000 clones; roughly 84% were detected once. The top ten hold 0.87% of the sample. Sequencing was carried out using peripheral blood. The receptors come from a human donor with COVID-19, enrolled during active disease. The donor label of this sample is uncertain.

The chain couples TRBV19 to TRBJ1-4, with D uncertain. The CDR3 has 15 amino acids. Germline-derived CDR1 and CDR2 are LNHDA and SQIVND (reference sequence). V lost 3 bases and J 3 bases, leaving 11 bases between the germline ends. The CDR3 sequence: CASSISTGPNEKLFF. The CDR3 nucleotides read TGTGCCAGTAGTATCTCCACGGGTCCTAATGAAAAACTGTTTTTT.

The chain employs TRBV10-1 and TRBJ1-1, with a weak D call TRBD1 (5 bases). Germline-derived CDR1 and CDR2 are WNHNN and SYGVQD (reference sequence). With 8 bases removed from V and 1 base from J, the gap between germline ends came to 11 bases. The CDR3 is 13 amino acids. CDR3 in DNA: TGCGCCAGCCCCGAAACAGGGAACACTGAAGCTTTCTTT. Its protein product is CASPETGNTEAFF.

This chain links TRBV6-4 with TRBJ1-6; a weak D match, TRBD1 (6 bases). V lost 7 bases and J 2 bases, leaving 12 bases between the germline ends. CDR3 length equals 15 residues. Germline loops: CDR1 MRHNA, CDR2 SNTAGT. The chain's CDR3 is CASIAGGPYNSPLHF. The CDR3 coding sequence is TGTGCCAGCATCGCGGGGGGGCCCTATAATTCACCCCTCCACTTT.

The V gene is TRBV15, the J gene TRBJ1-6, with unresolved D. This CDR3 comprises 16 residues. Germline V lookup: CDR1 LNHNV, CDR2 YYDKDF (reference sequence). The V end lost 1 base, the J end lost 7 bases, and 14 bases lay between the germline ends. CDR3 bases: TGTGCCACCAGCAGAGGAGACACTCCGGGGAATTCACCCCTCCACTTT. This gives the protein CATSRGDTPGNSPLHF.

The V call is TRBV18, the J call TRBJ1-5; TRBD1 is a possible D gene (5 bases). The V end was cut by 4 bases, the J end by 6 bases, with 10 bases between. The CDR3 loop spans 13 amino acids. Germline values: CDR1 KGHSH, CDR2 LQKENI. The DNA of the CDR3 is TGTGCCAGCTCACAAACAGGTCGTCAGCCCCAGCATTTT. Its translation is CASSQTGRQPQHF.

The rearrangement links TRBV6-5 to TRBJ2-7; 10 nucleotides align to TRBD2. V gave up 6 bases and J gave up 3 bases; unmatched junction bases: 5. This CDR3 is 14 amino acids long. CDR1 and CDR2 (germline): MNHEY, SVGAGI. As DNA, the CDR3 is TGTGCCAGCAGGGCTAGCGGGGGAGGCTACGAGCAGTACTTC. Its translation: CASRASGGGYEQYF.

This clone was seen just once. The V call is TRBV9, the J call TRBJ1-3; D gene uncertain. This CDR3 region has 14 residues. Germline V gene sequence: CDR1 SGDLS, CDR2 YYNGEE. The germline V and J ends were trimmed by 4 bases and 0 bases, with 8 bases remaining between them. The DNA for the CDR3 is TGTGCCAGCAGCCTACCTAGCTCTGGAAACACCATATATTTT. It codes for CASSLPSSGNTIYF.

V and J are TRBV27 and TRBJ2-1; maybe TRBD2 (6 bases). The length of the CDR3 is 18 residues. Trimming shortened V by 5 bases and J by 0 bases, and 20 bases separated the two germline ends. Per germline, CDR1 MNHEY and CDR2 SMNVEV (reference sequence). The CDR3 loop reads CASSPSNLAPSSYNEQFF. The CDR3 DNA is TGTGCCAGCAGTCCCTCCAATCTAGCGCCCAGCTCCTACAATGAGCAGTTCTTC.

Here the CDR3 reads CASSLDMSGSTAGELFF. In DNA form, the CDR3 reads TGTGCCAGCAGCTTAGATATGAGCGGGAGTACGGCCGGGGAGCTGTTTTTT. The chain couples TRBV11-3 to TRBJ2-2; TRBD2 matches at 8 bases. The trim removed 0 bases at V and 6 bases at J, leaving 9 bases unmatched. The CDR3 has 17 amino acids. Per germline, CDR1 SGHNT and CDR2 YENEEA. Looking up the rest from reference TRBV11-3 and TRBJ2-2 gives the full variable domain: EAGVVQSPRYKIIEKKQPVAFWCNPISGHNTLYWYLQNLGQGPELLIRYENEEAVDDSQLPKDRFSAERLKGVDSTLKIQPAELGDSAVYLCASSLDMSGSTAGELFFGEGSRLTVL.

The chain couples TRBV7-3 to TRBJ2-3; 7 bases align to TRBD2. The germline gives CDR1 SGHTA, CDR2 FQGTGA. This CDR3 is built from 16 residues. V lost 1 base to trimming and J lost 3 bases; unmatched junction nucleotides: 7. The CDR3 loop reads CASSLSAPGGTDTQYF. In nucleotides, the CDR3 is TGTGCCAGCAGCTTAAGCGCTCCCGGGGGGACAGATACGCAGTATTTT.

The chain links TRBV4-1 to TRBJ2-1, with D unresolved. The CDR3 covers 13 residues. Trimming left V 1 base short and J 8 bases short, with 9 bases between. Germline V gene data show CDR1 as MGHRA and CDR2 as YSYEKL. Here the CDR3 reads CASSQGAAHEQFF. In DNA form, the CDR3 reads TGCGCCAGCAGCCAAGGAGCCGCCCATGAGCAGTTCTTC.

The chain combines TRBV5-1 with TRBJ2-2; D perhaps matches TRBD1 (5 bases). The CDR3 extends over 14 amino acids. Trimming shortened V by 5 bases and J by 2 bases, and 10 bases separated the two germline ends. CDR1 SGHRS and CDR2 YFSETQ come from the germline V gene. Written as DNA, the CDR3 is TGCGCCAGCAGTAGGACACCTAACACCGGGGAGCTGTTTTTT. It is translated as CASSRTPNTGELFF.

The rearrangement uses TRBV9 and TRBJ2-1; D might be TRBD2 (5 bases). In germline, CDR1 is SGDLS, CDR2 YYNGEE. This CDR3 is built from 18 residues. Trimming took off 3 bases at V and 1 base at J, with 20 bases between the two ends. CDR3 in DNA: TGTGCCAGCAGCGACAGAGCGTGGGATAGCGAGTCCTACAATGAGCAGTTCTTC. It yields the protein CASSDRAWDSESYNEQFF.

The V gene is TRBV2, the J gene TRBJ1-1; 9 positions match TRBD1. The V and J ends lost 9 bases and 4 bases, in that order; junction bases with no gene match: 12. The CDR3 runs 15 residues. From germline, CDR1 is SNHLY and CDR2 FYNNEI. The CDR3 DNA follows: TGTGCCAGGGACAGGGGTGGTTCGGGGCCCACTGAAGCTTTCTTT. Protein product: CARDRGGSGPTEAFF.